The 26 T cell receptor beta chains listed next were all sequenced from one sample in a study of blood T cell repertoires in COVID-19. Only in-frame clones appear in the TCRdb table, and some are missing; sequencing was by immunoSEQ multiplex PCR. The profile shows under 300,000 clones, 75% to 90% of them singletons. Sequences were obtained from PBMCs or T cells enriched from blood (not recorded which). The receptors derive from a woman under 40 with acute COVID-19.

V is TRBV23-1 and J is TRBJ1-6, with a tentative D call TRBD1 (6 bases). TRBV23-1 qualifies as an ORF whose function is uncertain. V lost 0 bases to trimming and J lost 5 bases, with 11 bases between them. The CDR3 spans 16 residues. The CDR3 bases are TGCGCCAGCAGTCAATCATGGGGGCCGAATAATTCACCCCTCCACTTT. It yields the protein CASSQSWGPNNSPLHF.

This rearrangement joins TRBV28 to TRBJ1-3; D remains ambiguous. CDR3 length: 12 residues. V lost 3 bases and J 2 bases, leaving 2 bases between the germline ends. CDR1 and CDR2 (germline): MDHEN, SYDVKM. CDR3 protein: CASSFAGNTIYF. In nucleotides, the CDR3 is TGTGCCAGCAGTTTCGCTGGAAACACCATATATTTT.

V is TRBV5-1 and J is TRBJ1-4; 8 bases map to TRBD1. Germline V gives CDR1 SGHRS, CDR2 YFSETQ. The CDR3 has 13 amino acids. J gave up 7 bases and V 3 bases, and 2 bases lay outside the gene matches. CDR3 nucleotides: TGCGCCAGCAGCTCGGACAGGGTTGAAAAACTGTTTTTT. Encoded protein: CASSSDRVEKLFF. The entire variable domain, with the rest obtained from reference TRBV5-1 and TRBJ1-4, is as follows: KAGVTQTPRYLIKTRGQQVTLSCSPISGHRSVSWYQQTPGQGLQFLFEYFSETQRNKGNFPGRFSGRQFSNSRSEMNVSTLELGDSALYLCASSSDRVEKLFFGSGTQLSVL.

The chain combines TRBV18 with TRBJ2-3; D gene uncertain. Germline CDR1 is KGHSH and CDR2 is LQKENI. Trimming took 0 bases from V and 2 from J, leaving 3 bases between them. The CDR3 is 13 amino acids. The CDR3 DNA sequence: TGTGCCAGCTCACCACCTAACACAGATACGCAGTATTTT. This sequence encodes CASSPPNTDTQYF.

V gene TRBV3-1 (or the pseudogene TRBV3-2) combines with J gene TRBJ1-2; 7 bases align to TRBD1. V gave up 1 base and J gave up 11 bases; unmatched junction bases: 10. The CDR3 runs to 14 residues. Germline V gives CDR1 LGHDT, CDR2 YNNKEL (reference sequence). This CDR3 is CASSQVETGSKYTF. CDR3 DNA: TGTGCCAGCAGCCAAGTCGAGACAGGGAGTAAGTACACCTTC.

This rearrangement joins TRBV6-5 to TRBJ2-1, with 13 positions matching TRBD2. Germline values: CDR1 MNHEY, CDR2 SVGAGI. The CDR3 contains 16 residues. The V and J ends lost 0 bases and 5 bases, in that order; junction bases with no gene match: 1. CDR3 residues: CASSYSGLAGNNEQFF. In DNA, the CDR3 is TGTGCCAGCAGTTACTCGGGACTAGCGGGAAACAATGAGCAGTTCTTC.

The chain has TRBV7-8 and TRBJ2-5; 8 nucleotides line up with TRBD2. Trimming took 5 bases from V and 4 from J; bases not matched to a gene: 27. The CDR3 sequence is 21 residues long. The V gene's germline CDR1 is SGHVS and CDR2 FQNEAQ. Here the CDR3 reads CASSPQRSGRAFLKTRETQYF. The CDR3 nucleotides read TGTGCCAGCAGCCCGCAGCGGAGCGGGAGAGCATTCTTAAAAACTCGAGAGACCCAGTACTTC.

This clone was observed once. The CDR3 nucleotides read TGTGCCAGCAGTTCCGACACCTTTACTGAAGCTTTCTTT. Its protein product is CASSSDTFTEAFF. The rearrangement joins TRBV28 to TRBJ1-1; D not resolved. Trimming shortened V by 4 bases and J by 5 bases, and 11 bases separated the two germline ends. This CDR3 spans 13 amino acids. Germline V CDR1 and CDR2: MDHEN, SYDVKM.

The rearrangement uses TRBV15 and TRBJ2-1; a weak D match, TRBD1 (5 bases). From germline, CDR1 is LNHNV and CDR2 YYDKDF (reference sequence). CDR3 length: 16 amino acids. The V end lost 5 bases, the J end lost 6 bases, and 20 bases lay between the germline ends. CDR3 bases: TGTGCCACCAGCGGCCGGACACTCCCGCCCCGCAATGAGCAGTTCTTC. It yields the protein CATSGRTLPPRNEQFF.

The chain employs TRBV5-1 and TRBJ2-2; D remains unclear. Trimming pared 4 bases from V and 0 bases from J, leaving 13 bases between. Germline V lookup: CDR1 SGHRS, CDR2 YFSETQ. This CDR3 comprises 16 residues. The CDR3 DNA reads TGCGCCAGCAGCCCGGCACAGTCCTCGAACACCGGGGAGCTGTTTTTT. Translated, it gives CASSPAQSSNTGELFF.

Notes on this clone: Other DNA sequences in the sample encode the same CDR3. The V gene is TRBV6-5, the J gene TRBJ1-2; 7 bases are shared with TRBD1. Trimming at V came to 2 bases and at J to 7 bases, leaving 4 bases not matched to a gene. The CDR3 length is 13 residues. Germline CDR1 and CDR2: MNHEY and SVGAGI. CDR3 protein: CASSYRQGGGYTF. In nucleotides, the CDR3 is TGTGCCAGCAGTTACAGACAGGGAGGTGGCTACACCTTC.

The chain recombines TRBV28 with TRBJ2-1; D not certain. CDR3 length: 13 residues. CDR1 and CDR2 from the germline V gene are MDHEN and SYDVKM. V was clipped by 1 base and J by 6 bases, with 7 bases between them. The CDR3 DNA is TGTGCCAGCAGTTTATCCCCCTTCAATGAGCAGTTCTTC. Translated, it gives CASSLSPFNEQFF.

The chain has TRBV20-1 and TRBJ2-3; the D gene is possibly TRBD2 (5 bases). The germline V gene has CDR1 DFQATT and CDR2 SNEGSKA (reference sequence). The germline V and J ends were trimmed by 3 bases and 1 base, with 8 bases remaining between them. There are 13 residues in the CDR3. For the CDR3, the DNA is TGCAGTGCTAGTTCCGGGGGCACAGATACGCAGTATTTT. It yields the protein CSASSGGTDTQYF.

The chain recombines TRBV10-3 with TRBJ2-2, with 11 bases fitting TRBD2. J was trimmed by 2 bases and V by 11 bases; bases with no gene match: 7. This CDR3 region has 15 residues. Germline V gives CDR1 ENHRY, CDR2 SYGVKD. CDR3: CAASTSGRNTGELFF. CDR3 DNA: TGTGCCGCGTCAACTAGCGGGAGAAACACCGGGGAGCTGTTTTTT.

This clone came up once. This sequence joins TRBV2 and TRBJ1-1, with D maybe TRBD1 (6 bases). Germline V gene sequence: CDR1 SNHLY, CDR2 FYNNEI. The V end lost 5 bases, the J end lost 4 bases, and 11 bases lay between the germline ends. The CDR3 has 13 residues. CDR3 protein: CASSSTTGTEAFF. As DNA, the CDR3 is TGTGCCAGCAGTTCTACGACAGGCACTGAAGCTTTCTTT. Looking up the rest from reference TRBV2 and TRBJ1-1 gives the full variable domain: EPEVTQTPSHQVTQMGQEVILRCVPISNHLYFYWYRQILGQKVEFLVSFYNNEISEKSEIFDDQFSVERPDGSNFTLKIRSTKLEDSAMYFCASSSTTGTEAFFGQGTRLTVV.

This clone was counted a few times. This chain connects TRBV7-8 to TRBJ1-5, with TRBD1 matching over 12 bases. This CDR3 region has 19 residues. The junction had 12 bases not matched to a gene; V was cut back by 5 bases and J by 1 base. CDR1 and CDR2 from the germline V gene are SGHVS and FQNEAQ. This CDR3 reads CASSTDRDRGLVSNQPQHF. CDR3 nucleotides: TGTGCCAGCAGCACCGACCGGGACAGGGGGCTCGTAAGCAATCAGCCCCAGCATTTT.

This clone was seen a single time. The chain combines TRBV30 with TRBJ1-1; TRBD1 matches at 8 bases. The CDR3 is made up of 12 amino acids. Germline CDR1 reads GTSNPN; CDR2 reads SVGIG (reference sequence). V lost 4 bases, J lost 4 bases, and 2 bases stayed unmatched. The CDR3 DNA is TGTGCCTGGACAGGGGGCGGCACTGAAGCTTTCTTT. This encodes CAWTGGGTEAFF. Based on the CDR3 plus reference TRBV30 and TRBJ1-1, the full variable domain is SQTIHQWPATLVQPVGSPLSLECTVEGTSNPNLYWYRQAAGRGLQLLFYSVGIGQISSEVPQNLSASRPQDRQFILSSKKLLLSDSGFYLCAWTGGGTEAFFGQGTRLTVV.

CDR3 in DNA: TGTGCCAGCAGTGAACGGGGAACGTATGGCTACACCTTC. Its protein product is CASSERGTYGYTF. The chain employs TRBV6-1 and TRBJ1-2; D not certain. The CDR3 covers 13 residues. Germline CDR1 MNHNS, CDR2 SASEGT. Trimming cost V 2 bases and J 5 bases, with 9 bases left between them.

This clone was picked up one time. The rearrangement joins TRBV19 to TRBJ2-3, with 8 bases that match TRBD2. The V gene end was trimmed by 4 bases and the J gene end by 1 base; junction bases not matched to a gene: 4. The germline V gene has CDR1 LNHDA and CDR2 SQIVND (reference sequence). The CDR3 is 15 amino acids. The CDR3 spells CASSSPGLGTDTQYF. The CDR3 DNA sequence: TGTGCCAGTAGTAGCCCGGGACTAGGCACAGATACGCAGTATTTT. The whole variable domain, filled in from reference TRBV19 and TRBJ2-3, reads DGGITQSPKYLFRKEGQNVTLSCEQNLNHDAMYWYRQDPGQGLRLIYYSQIVNDFQKGDIAEGYSVSREKKESFPLTVTSAQKNPTAFYLCASSSPGLGTDTQYFGPGTRLTVL.

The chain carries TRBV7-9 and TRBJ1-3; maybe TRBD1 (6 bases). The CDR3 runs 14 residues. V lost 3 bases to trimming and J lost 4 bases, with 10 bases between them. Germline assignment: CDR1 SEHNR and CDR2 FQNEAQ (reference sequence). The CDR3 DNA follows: TGTGCCAGCAGCTTCGCAGGGGTCGGAAACACCATATATTTT. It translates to CASSFAGVGNTIYF. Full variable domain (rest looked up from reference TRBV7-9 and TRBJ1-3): DTGVSQNPRHKITKRGQNVTFRCDPISEHNRLYWYRQTLGQGPEFLTYFQNEAQLEKSRLLSDRFSAERPKGSFSTLEIQRTEQGDSAMYLCASSFAGVGNTIYFGEGSWLTVV.

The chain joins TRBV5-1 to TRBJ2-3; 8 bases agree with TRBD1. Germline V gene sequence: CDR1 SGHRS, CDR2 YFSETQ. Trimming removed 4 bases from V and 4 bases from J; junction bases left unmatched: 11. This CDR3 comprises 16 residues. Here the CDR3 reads CASSPGQGAIADTQYF. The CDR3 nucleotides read TGCGCCAGCAGCCCCGGGCAGGGGGCGATCGCAGATACGCAGTATTTT.

The CDR3 protein is CASSITRGGEKLFF. Here the CDR3 DNA reads TGTGCCAGTAGTATAACCAGGGGTGGCGAAAAACTGTTTTTT. V is TRBV19 and J is TRBJ1-4, with D possibly being TRBD1 (6 bases). This CDR3 has 14 amino acids. Germline V lookup: CDR1 LNHDA, CDR2 SQIVND (reference sequence). V was pared by 2 bases and J by 8 bases, with 12 bases between.

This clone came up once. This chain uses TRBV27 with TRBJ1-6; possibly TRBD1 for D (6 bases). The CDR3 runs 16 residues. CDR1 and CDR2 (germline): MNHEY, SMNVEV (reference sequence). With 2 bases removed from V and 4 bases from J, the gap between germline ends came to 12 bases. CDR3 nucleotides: TGTGCCAGCAGTTTAAAGGGGACACGGTATAATTCACCCCTCCACTTT. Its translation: CASSLKGTRYNSPLHF.

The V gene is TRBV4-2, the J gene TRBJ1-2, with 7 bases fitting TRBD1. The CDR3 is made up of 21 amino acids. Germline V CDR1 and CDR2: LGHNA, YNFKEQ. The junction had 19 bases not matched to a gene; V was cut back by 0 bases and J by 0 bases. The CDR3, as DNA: TGTGCCAGCAGCCAAGATAGGAGAGCGACAGGGTCGGTGTTAGCTAACTATGGCTACACCTTC. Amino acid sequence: CASSQDRRATGSVLANYGYTF.

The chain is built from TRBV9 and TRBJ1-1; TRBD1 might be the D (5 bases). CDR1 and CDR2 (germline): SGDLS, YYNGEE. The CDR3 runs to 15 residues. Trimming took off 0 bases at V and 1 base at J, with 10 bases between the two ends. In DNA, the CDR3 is TGTGCCAGCAGCGTAGGGGGGGTCCAGAACACTGAAGCTTTCTTT. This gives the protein CASSVGGVQNTEAFF.

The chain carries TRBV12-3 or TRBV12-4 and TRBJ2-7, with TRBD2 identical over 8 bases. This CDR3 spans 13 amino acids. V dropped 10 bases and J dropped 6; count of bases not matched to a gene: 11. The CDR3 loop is CATSNGGAGEQYF. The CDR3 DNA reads TGTGCCACTTCCAACGGGGGGGCCGGCGAGCAGTACTTC.